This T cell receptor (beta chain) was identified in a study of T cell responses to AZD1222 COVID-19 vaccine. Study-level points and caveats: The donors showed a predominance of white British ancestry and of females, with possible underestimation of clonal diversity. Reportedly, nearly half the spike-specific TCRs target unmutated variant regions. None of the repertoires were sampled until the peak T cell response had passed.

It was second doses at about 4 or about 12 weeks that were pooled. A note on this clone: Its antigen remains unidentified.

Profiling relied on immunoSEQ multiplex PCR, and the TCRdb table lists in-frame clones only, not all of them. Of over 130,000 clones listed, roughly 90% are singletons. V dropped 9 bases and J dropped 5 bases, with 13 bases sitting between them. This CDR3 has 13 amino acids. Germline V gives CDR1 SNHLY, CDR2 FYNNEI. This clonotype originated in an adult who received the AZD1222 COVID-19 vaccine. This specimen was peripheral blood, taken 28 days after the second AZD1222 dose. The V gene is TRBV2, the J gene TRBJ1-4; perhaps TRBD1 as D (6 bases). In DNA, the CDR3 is TGTGCCAGAACAGGGCCTCGAAATGAAAAACTGTTTTTT. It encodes CARTGPRNEKLFF.